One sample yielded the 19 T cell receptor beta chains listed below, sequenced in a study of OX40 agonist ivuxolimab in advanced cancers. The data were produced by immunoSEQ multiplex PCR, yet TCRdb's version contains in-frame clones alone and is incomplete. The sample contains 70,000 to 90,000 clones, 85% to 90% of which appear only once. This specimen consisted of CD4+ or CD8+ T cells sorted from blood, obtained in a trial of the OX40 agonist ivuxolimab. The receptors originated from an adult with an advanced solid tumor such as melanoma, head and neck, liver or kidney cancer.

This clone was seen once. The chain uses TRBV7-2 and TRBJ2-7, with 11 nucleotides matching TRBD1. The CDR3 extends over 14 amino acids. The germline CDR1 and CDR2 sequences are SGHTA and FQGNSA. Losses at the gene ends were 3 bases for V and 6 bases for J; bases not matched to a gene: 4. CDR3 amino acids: CASSLGQGVLEQYF. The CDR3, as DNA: TGTGCCAGCAGCTTGGGACAGGGGGTCCTCGAGCAGTACTTC.

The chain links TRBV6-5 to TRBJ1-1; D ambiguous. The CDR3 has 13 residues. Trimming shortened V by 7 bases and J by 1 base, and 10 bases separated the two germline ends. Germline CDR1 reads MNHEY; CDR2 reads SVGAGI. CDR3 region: CASTRSQNTEAFF. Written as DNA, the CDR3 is TGTGCCAGCACACGGAGCCAGAACACTGAAGCTTTCTTT.

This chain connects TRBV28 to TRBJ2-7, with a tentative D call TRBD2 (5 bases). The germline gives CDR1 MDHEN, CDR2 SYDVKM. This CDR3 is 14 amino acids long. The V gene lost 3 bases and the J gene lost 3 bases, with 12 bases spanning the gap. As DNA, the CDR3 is TGTGCCAGCAGTTTCAGCAGGACTCTCTACGAGCAGTACTTC. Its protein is CASSFSRTLYEQYF.

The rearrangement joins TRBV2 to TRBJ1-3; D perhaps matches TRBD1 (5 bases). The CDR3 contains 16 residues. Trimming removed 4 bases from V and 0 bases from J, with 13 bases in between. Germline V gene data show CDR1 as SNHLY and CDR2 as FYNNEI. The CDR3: CASSGKGIRSGNTIYF. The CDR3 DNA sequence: TGTGCCAGCAGTGGGAAGGGGATACGCTCTGGAAACACCATATATTTT.

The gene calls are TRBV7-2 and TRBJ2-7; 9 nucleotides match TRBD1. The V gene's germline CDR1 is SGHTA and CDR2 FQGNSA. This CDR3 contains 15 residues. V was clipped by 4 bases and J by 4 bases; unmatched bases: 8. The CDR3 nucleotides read TGTGCCAGCAGCTCTCGGCGGGACAGGGCTTACGAGCAGTACTTC. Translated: CASSSRRDRAYEQYF. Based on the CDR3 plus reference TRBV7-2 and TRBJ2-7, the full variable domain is GAGVSQSPSNKVTEKGKDVELRCDPISGHTALYWYRQSLGQGLEFLIYFQGNSAPDKSGLPSDRFSAERTGGSVSTLTIQRTQQEDSAVYLCASSSRRDRAYEQYFGPGTRLTVT.

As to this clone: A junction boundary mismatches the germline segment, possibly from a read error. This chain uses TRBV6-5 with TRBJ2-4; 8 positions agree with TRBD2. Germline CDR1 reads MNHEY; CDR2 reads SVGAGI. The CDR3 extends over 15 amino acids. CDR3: CASSFRGGAKNIQYF. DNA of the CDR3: TGTGCCAGTAGTTTTCGGGGGGGAGCCAAAAACATTCAGTACTTC.

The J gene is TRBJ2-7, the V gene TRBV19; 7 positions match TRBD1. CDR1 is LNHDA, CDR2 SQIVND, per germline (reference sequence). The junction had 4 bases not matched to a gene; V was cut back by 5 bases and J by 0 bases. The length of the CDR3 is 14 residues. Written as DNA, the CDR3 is TGTGCCAGTAGTCGCGACAGGGACTCCTACGAGCAGTACTTC. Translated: CASSRDRDSYEQYF. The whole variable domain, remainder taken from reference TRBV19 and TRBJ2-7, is DGGITQSPKYLFRKEGQNVTLSCEQNLNHDAMYWYRQDPGQGLRLIYYSQIVNDFQKGDIAEGYSVSREKKESFPLTVTSAQKNPTAFYLCASSRDRDSYEQYFGPGTRLTVT.

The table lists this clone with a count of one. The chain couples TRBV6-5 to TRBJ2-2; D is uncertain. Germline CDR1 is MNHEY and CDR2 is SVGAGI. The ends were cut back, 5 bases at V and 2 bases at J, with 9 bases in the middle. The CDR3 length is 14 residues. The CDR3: CASSELRNTGELFF. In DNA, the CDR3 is TGTGCCAGCAGTGAATTACGTAACACCGGGGAGCTGTTTTTT.

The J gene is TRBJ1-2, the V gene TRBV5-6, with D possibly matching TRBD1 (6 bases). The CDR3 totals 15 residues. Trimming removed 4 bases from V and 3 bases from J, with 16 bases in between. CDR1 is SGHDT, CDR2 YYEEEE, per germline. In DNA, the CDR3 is TGTGCCAGCAGCGACATCTCGACAGGCCACTATGGCTACACCTTC. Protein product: CASSDISTGHYGYTF.

The CDR3 DNA sequence: TGTGCCTGGAGTGTAATAGGGGTTTCACCTTACAATGAGCAGTTCTTC. Translation gives CAWSVIGVSPYNEQFF. This chain links TRBV30 with TRBJ2-1; tentative D call: TRBD1 (5 bases). The CDR3 runs to 16 residues. Germline V gene lookup returns CDR1 GTSNPN and CDR2 SVGIG (reference sequence). V lost 0 bases and J 4 bases, leaving 16 bases between the germline ends.

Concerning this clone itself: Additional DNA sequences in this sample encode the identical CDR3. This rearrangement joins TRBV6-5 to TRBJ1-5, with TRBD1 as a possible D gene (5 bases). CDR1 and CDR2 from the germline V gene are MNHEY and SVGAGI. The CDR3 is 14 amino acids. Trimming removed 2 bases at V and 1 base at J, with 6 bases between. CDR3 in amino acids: CASSYGGSNQPQHF. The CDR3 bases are TGTGCCAGCAGTTACGGGGGGAGCAATCAGCCCCAGCATTTT.

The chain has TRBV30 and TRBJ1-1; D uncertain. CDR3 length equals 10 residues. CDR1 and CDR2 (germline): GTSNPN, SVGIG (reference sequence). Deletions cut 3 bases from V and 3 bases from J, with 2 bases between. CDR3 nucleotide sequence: TGTGCCTGGAGGGACACTGAAGCTTTCTTT. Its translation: CAWRDTEAFF.

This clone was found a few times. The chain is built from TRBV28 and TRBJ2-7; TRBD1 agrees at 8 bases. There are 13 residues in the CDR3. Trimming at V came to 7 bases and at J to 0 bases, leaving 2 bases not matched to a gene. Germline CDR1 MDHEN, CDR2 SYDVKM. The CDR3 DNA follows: TGTGCCAGCAAAACAGGGGGCTCCTACGAGCAGTACTTC. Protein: CASKTGGSYEQYF.

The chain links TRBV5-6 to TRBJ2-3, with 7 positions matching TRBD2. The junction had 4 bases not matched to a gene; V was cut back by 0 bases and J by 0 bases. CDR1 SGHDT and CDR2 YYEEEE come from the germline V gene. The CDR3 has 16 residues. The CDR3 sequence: CASSLASSGSTDTQYF. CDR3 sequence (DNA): TGTGCCAGCAGCTTGGCCTCTAGCGGAAGCACAGATACGCAGTATTTT.

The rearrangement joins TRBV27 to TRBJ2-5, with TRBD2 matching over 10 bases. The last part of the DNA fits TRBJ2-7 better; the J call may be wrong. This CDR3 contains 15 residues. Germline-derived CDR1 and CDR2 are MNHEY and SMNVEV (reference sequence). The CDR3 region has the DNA TGTGCCAGCAGGATGGGGACTAGCGTTTCCTACGAGCAGTACTTC. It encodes CASRMGTSVSYEQYF.

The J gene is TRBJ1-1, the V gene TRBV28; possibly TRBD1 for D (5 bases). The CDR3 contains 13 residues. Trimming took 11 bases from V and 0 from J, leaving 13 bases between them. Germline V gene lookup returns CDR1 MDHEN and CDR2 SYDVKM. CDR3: CAGQGVVNTEAFF. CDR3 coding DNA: TGTGCCGGTCAGGGAGTAGTGAACACTGAAGCTTTCTTT.

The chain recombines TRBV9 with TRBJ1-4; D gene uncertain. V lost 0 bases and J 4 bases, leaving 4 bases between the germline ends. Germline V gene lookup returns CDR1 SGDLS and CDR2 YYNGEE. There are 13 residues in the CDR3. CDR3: CASSVAFNEKLFF. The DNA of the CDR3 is TGTGCCAGCAGCGTAGCCTTTAATGAAAAACTGTTTTTT.

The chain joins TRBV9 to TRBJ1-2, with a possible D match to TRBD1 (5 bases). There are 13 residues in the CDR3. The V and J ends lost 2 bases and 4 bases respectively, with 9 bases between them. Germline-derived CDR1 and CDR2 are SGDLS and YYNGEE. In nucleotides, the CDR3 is TGTGCCAGCAGCGTTGGGGGACCCTATGGCTACACCTTC. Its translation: CASSVGGPYGYTF.

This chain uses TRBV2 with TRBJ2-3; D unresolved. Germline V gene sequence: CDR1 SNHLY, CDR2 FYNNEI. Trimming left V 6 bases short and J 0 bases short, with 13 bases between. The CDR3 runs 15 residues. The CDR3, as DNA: TGTGCCAGCAGAGACCTCCAAACTAGCACAGATACGCAGTATTTT. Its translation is CASRDLQTSTDTQYF. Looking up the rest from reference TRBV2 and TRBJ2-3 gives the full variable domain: EPEVTQTPSHQVTQMGQEVILRCVPISNHLYFYWYRQILGQKVEFLVSFYNNEISEKSEIFDDQFSVERPDGSNFTLKIRSTKLEDSAMYFCASRDLQTSTDTQYFGPGTRLTVL.